This paragraph covers one T cell receptor beta chain sequence. The antigen remains undetermined. This entry belongs to a study of OX40 agonist ivuxolimab in advanced cancers. Study context: Patients receiving dose escalation had hepatocellular carcinoma, melanoma, renal cell or head and neck cancer. There were three patients with partial responses, one having hepatocellular carcinoma and two cutaneous melanoma.

Unmatched junction bases numbered 13, after V lost 7 bases and J lost 7 bases. Germline V gene sequence: CDR1 MNHNY, CDR2 SVGAGI (reference sequence). This CDR3 comprises 15 residues. Some clones are missing from TCRdb's copy, which holds only in-frame ones; the method was immunoSEQ multiplex PCR. This table has some 60,000 clones, around 87% appearing once. General study points: Expanded peripheral T cells had an undetermined antigen specificity.

This TCR was sampled from an adult with an advanced solid tumor such as melanoma, head and neck, liver or kidney cancer. Specimen: CD4+ or CD8+ T cells sorted from blood, collected in a trial of the OX40 agonist ivuxolimab. This chain joins TRBV6-6 and TRBJ2-1; 7 nucleotides agree with TRBD2. Here the CDR3 reads CASTRVEAGRNEQFF. Written as DNA, the CDR3 is TGTGCCAGCACCCGAGTCGAAGCGGGAAGGAATGAGCAGTTCTTC.